The TCR beta chain described here comes from a study of metastatic and nonmetastatic thyroid tumors. Across the whole study: Repertoires from blood and tumor or nodule tissue of malignant and benign thyroid patients were compared.

Authors' analysis steps: A classifier of distant metastasis in papillary thyroid cancer was built from CDR3 differences (across clinicopathological groups). With MiXCR, TCRdb reprocessed the PCR reads. The V and J calls and clone size are TCRdb's, not the authors'. The repertoire holds 20,000 to 25,000 clones, with roughly 20% as singletons. In its sample, this clone was seen many times. Its antigen is unidentified. With 1 base removed from V and 9 bases from J, the gap between germline ends came to 7 bases. The CDR3 has 12 residues. The germline V gene has CDR1 SEHNR and CDR2 FQNEAQ (reference sequence). Study-level results: TCR beta diversity was reportedly significantly higher in malignant thyroid tumors than benign nodules, in blood and tumor.

All patients were treatment-naive before thyroid surgery. The clonotype originates from a female donor with papillary thyroid cancer or a benign thyroid nodule (not recorded which). Some clones in this sample may be carry-over from other donors' samples. V gene TRBV7-9 combines with J gene TRBJ2-1; no definite D call. The material sequenced was blood. CDR3 in amino acids: CASSLGPGEQFF. Here the CDR3 DNA reads TGTGCCAGCAGCTTAGGACCTGGTGAGCAGTTCTTC.